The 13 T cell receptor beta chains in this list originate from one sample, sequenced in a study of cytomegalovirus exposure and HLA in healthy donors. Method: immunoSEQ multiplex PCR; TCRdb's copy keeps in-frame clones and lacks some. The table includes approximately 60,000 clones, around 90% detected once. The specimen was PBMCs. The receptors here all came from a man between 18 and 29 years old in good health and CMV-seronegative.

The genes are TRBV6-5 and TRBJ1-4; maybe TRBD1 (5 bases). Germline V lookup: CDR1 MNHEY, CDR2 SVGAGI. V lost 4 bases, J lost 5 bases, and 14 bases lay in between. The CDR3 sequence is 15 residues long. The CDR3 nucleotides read TGTGCCAGCAGTTCTCCCGGGGGGTCCAATGAAAAACTGTTTTTT. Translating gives CASSSPGGSNEKLFF.

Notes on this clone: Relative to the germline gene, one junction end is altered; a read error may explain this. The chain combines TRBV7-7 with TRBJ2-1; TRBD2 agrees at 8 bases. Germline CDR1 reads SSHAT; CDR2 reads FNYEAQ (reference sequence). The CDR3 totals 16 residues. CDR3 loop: CASSPILGTSYAEQFF. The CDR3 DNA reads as TGTGCTAGCAGCCCGATTCTTGGGACTAGTTATGCTGAGCAGTTCTTC.

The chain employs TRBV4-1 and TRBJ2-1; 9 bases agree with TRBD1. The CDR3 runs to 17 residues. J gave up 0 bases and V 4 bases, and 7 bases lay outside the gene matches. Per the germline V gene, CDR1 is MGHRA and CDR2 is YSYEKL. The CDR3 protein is CASSLDRGSSSYNEQFF. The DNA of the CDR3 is TGCGCCAGCAGCCTAGACAGGGGGTCCAGCTCCTACAATGAGCAGTTCTTC.

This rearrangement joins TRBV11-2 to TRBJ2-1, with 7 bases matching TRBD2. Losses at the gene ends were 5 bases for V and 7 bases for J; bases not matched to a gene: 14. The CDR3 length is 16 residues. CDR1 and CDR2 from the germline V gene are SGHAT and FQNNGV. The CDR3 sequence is CASSPSLGGGRNEQFF. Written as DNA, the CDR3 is TGTGCCAGCAGCCCATCTCTTGGGGGAGGGAGAAATGAGCAGTTCTTC.

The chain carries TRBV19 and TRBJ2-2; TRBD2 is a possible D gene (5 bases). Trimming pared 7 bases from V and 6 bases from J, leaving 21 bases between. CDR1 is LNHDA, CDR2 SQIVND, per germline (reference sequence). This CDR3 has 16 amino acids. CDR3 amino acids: CASTLGRRGGPGELFF. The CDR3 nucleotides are TGTGCCAGTACCCTCGGACGGCGAGGCGGGCCCGGGGAGCTGTTTTTT.

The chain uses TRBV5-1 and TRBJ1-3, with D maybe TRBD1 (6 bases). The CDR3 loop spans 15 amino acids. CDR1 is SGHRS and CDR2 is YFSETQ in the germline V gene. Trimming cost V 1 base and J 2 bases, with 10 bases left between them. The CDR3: CASSLIQGTGNTIYF. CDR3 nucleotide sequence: TGCGCCAGCAGCTTGATCCAGGGGACTGGAAACACCATATATTTT.

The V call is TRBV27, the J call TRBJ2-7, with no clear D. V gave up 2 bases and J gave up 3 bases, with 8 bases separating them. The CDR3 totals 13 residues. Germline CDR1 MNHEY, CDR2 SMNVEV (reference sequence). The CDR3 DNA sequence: TGTGCCAGCAGTTTAAGCAATGTCTACGAGCAGTACTTC. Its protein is CASSLSNVYEQYF.

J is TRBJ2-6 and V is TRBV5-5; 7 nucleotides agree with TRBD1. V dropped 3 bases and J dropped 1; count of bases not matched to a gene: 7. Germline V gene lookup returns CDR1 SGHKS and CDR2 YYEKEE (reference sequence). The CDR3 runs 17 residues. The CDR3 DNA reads TGTGCCAGCAGCTGGCCGGGACAGATTTCTGGGGCCAACGTCCTGACTTTC. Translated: CASSWPGQISGANVLTF.

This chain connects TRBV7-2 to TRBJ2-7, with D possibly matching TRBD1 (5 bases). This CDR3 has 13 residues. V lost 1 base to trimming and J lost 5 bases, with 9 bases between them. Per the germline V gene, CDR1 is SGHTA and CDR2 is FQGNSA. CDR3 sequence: CASSLGQGHEQYF. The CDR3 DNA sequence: TGTGCCAGCAGCTTAGGGCAGGGTCACGAGCAGTACTTC.

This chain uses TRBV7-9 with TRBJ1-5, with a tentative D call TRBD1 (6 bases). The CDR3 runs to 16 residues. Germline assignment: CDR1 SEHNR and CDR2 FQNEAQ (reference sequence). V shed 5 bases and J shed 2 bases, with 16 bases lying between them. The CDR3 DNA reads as TGTGCCAGCAGCCGTCACAGGGCTGGGGGCAATCAGCCCCAGCATTTT. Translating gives CASSRHRAGGNQPQHF. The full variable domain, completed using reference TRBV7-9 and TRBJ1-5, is DTGVSQNPRHKITKRGQNVTFRCDPISEHNRLYWYRQTLGQGPEFLTYFQNEAQLEKSRLLSDRFSAERPKGSFSTLEIQRTEQGDSAMYLCASSRHRAGGNQPQHFGDGTRLSIL.

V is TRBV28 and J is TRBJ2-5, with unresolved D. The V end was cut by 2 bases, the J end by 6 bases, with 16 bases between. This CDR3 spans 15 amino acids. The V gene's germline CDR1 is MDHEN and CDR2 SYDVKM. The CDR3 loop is CASSLRSGGRKTQYF. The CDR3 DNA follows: TGTGCCAGCAGTTTAAGATCGGGTGGTAGGAAGACCCAGTACTTC.

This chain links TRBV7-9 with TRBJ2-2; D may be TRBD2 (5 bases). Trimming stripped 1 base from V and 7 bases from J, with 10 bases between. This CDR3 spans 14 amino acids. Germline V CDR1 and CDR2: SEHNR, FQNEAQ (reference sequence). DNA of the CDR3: TGTGCCAGCAGCTTAGAACTAGTGAGCGGGGAGCTGTTTTTT. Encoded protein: CASSLELVSGELFF. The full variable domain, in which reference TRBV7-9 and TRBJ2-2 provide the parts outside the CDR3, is DTGVSQNPRHKITKRGQNVTFRCDPISEHNRLYWYRQTLGQGPEFLTYFQNEAQLEKSRLLSDRFSAERPKGSFSTLEIQRTEQGDSAMYLCASSLELVSGELFFGEGSRLTVL.

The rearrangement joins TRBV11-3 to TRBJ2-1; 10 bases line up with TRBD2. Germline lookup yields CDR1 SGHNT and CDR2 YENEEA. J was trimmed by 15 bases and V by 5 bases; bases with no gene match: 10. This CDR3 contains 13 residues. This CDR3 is CASSPRRLAGLFF. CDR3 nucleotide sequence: TGTGCCAGCAGCCCCCGCCGACTAGCGGGTTTGTTCTTC.